A selection of T cell receptor beta chains follows, all from one sample in a study of blood T cell repertoires in COVID-19. Using immunoSEQ multiplex PCR, the repertoire was profiled, and TCRdb retains in-frame clones only, with some absent. The sample comprises around 97,000 clones, 85% to 90% of which are singletons, and roughly 14% rests with the top ten. Sequencing was done on a sample of peripheral blood. The source of these receptors is a human donor in a cohort sampled during active COVID-19. The CDR3 runs from the conserved cysteine through the conserved F or W. The D gene is left open where the match is weak. The size of a clone is reported for some rows only, either as once, few or many, or as a class for expanded clones.

J gene,V gene,D gene,clone size,CDR3 protein,CDR3 DNA
TRBJ2-7,TRBV14,.,.,CASSQVSSYEQYF,TGTGCCAGCAGCCAAGTTTCGAGCTACGAGCAGTACTTC
TRBJ1-1,TRBV27,TRBD1,once,CASRTYRGRGKNTEAFF,TGTGCCAGCAGGACCTACAGGGGGCGCGGAAAAAACACTGAAGCTTTCTTT
TRBJ1-4,TRBV15,.,.,CATSRDRVVKLFF,TGTGCCACCAGCAGAGACAGGGTCGTAAAACTGTTTTTT
TRBJ2-1,TRBV27,.,.,CASMILGAQYNEQFF,TGTGCCAGCATGATTTTGGGGGCGCAATACAATGAGCAGTTCTTC
TRBJ2-7,TRBV28,TRBD1,.,CASSFPGGTSYEQYF,TGTGCCAGCAGTTTCCCAGGGGGAACCTCCTACGAGCAGTACTTC
TRBJ2-7,TRBV5-1,.,.,CASSLALGDFSYEQYF,TGCGCCAGCAGCTTGGCGTTAGGGGACTTCTCCTACGAGCAGTACTTC
TRBJ2-2,TRBV10-3,TRBD2,once,CAISEAAGGNTGELFF,TGTGCCATCAGTGAGGCGGCGGGAGGGAACACCGGGGAGCTGTTTTTT
TRBJ1-4,TRBV18,.,.,CASSPGGGEKLFF,TGTGCCAGCTCACCAGGAGGAGGTGAAAAACTGTTTTTT
TRBJ2-1,TRBV5-1,TRBD2,.,CASSLYPPSGSSYNEQFF,TGCGCCAGCAGCTTGTATCCTCCTAGCGGGAGCTCCTACAATGAGCAGTTCTTC
TRBJ2-1,TRBV10-2,.,.,CASSDLLAQRRGEQFF,TGCGCCAGCAGTGATCTTCTAGCCCAGCGGAGAGGTGAGCAGTTCTTC
TRBJ1-2,TRBV6-6,.,.,CASSRSEVLDYTF,TGTGCCAGCAGTCGATCGGAAGTCCTAGACTACACCTTC
TRBJ2-5,TRBV25-1,TRBD1,.,CASSEQGARNLQETQYF,TGTGCCAGCAGTGAACAGGGGGCGCGGAACCTACAAGAGACCCAGTACTTC
TRBJ1-2,TRBV4-1,.,.,CASSPLKLPPGGYTF,TGCGCCAGCAGCCCATTAAAGCTTCCCCCGGGGGGCTACACCTTC
TRBJ1-2,TRBV7-2,.,.,CASSSRGGWNGYTF,TGTGCCAGCAGCTCCCGCGGGGGTTGGAATGGCTACACCTTC
TRBJ2-2,TRBV19,TRBD2,.,CASSLSGRAGELFF,TGTGCCAGTAGCCTTAGCGGGAGGGCCGGGGAGCTGTTTTTT
TRBJ2-7,TRBV2,TRBD1,few,CASSVQGDEQYF,TGTGCCAGCAGTGTACAGGGGGACGAGCAGTACTTC
TRBJ2-1,TRBV11-3,.,once,CASSPLYGTYNEQFF,TGTGCCAGCAGCCCCCTATACGGGACTTACAATGAGCAGTTCTTC